This T cell receptor beta chain appears in the sequencing data of a study of liver allograft versus peripheral blood T cells. Looking at the study overall: Comparisons were made between T cell receptor repertoires found in transplanted livers and those circulating in recipients' peripheral blood. Study-level points and caveats: Reportedly, the T cell receptor repertoires present inside liver allografts differed from those in peripheral blood.

This clonotype is deemed medium-sized. Its antigen is as yet unknown. The CDR3 totals 15 residues. CDR1 and CDR2 from the germline V gene are MNHEY and SVGAGI. With 3 bases removed from V and 3 bases from J, the gap between germline ends came to 12 bases. Via MiXCR, TCRdb re-called the reads, giving one row per CDR3 protein. The top ten hold about 8.3% of the sample, which has more than 8,500 distinct CDR3 sequences, 25% to 30% seen once. This receptor was obtained from a human patient who had a liver transplant. These T cells may partly come from the graft donor. The chain joins TRBV6-5 to TRBJ2-1, with D unresolved. The CDR3 protein is CASSYVSSNYNEQFF. In DNA, the CDR3 is TGTGCCAGCAGTTATGTGTCCAGTAACTACAATGAGCAGTTCTTC.